These 20 T cell receptor beta chains were sequenced from one sample in a study of identical twins (dated by TCRdb to 2016 to 2017). Library generation was performed with 5' RACE. Sequencer: Illumina HiSeq 2000. TCRdb itself trimmed the public reads at Q25 with fastp, ran MiXCR and retained productive beta chains. Here each entry gathers all rows of one CDR3 protein and keeps the most common genes and DNA. The sample yields hundreds of thousands of distinct CDR3 sequences; approximately 8.3% were counted once. The top ten constitute less than 2% of the sample. This sample was shared with a second study, whose subject was yellow fever vaccine responses in identical twins.

Sequenced: memory (CD45RO+) T cells sorted from blood. The cell subset or site label corresponds to: CD45RO+ enriched T cells. The receptors originated from a woman younger than 35 in good health.

The table lists this clonotype with a few counts. The V and J genes are TRBV7-6 and TRBJ2-1, with a tentative D call TRBD2 (6 bases). V lost 1 base to trimming and J lost 3 bases, with 10 bases between them. The CDR3 consists of 15 residues. Germline assignment: CDR1 SGHVS and CDR2 FNYEAQ. The CDR3 bases are TGTGCCAGCAGCTTAGAGGGGACTTTCTACAATGAGCAGTTCTTC. Protein sequence: CASSLEGTFYNEQFF.

V is TRBV5-6 and J is TRBJ1-1; D may be TRBD1 (6 bases). The V gene's germline CDR1 is SGHDT and CDR2 YYEEEE. CDR3 length equals 19 residues. V was cut by 0 bases and J by 3 bases, with 24 bases left in between. CDR3 residues: CASSLVLGNLGGSDTEAFF. The CDR3 bases are TGTGCCAGCAGCTTGGTCTTGGGAAATCTCGGGGGCTCGGACACTGAAGCTTTCTTT.

The chain links TRBV2 to TRBJ2-2, with TRBD1 matching 7 bases. The V gene end was trimmed by 7 bases and the J gene end by 2 bases; junction bases not matched to a gene: 4. The CDR3 spans 14 residues. CDR1 SNHLY and CDR2 FYNNEI come from the germline V gene. The CDR3 protein is CASMRQGNTGELFF. Here the CDR3 DNA reads TGTGCCAGCATGAGACAGGGCAACACCGGGGAGCTGTTTTTT.

This clonotype has a count of ten or more. V gene TRBV5-8 combines with J gene TRBJ2-2, with unresolved D. The CDR3 has 15 residues. The V gene lost 2 bases and the J gene lost 0 bases, with 8 bases spanning the gap. Germline values: CDR1 SGHTS, CDR2 YDEGEE. CDR3 bases: TGTGCCAGCAGCTTCCCCGTATCGAACACCGGGGAGCTGTTTTTT. This gives the protein CASSFPVSNTGELFF.

This chain's CDR3 is CASLSRDRDGANVLTF. The CDR3 coding sequence is TGTGCCAGCTTGTCCCGGGACAGGGACGGGGCCAACGTCCTGACTTTC. The chain uses TRBV7-8 and TRBJ2-6; 9 nucleotides match TRBD1. V shed 8 bases, J shed 4 bases, and the junction held 9 bases outside the gene matches. The length of the CDR3 is 16 residues. Germline lookup yields CDR1 SGHVS and CDR2 FQNEAQ.

This clonotype came up many times. The chain is built from TRBV9 and TRBJ2-4; D gene uncertain. The ends were cut back, 2 bases at V and 8 bases at J, with 11 bases in the middle. The CDR3 consists of 13 residues. Germline V gives CDR1 SGDLS, CDR2 YYNGEE. As DNA, the CDR3 is TGTGCCAGCAGCGTTCCAGGTACGGACATTCAGTACTTC. Amino acid sequence: CASSVPGTDIQYF.

A few counts support this clonotype. V gene TRBV5-1 combines with J gene TRBJ2-1, with TRBD1 matching over 7 bases. Unmatched junction bases numbered 10, after V lost 3 bases and J lost 4 bases. This CDR3 contains 16 residues. The germline gives CDR1 SGHRS, CDR2 YFSETQ. The CDR3: CASSSKRDRAYNEQFF. In nucleotides, the CDR3 is TGCGCCAGCAGCTCGAAACGGGACAGAGCGTACAATGAGCAGTTCTTC.

DNA for the CDR3: TGTGCCAGCGGGACAGGGGGCTGGGAGACCCAGTACTTC. Encoded protein: CASGTGGWETQYF. The chain couples TRBV7-9 to TRBJ2-5; 12 bases are a match to TRBD1. Germline CDR1 and CDR2: SEHNR and FQNEAQ (reference sequence). This CDR3 is 13 amino acids long. With 8 bases clipped from V and 5 bases from J, the junction kept 3 bases outside the gene matches.

This clonotype was observed many times. The CDR3 DNA sequence: TGCAGCGTTGAAGTAGGGAATGAGCAGTTCTTC. Protein sequence: CSVEVGNEQFF. The V gene is TRBV29-1, the J gene TRBJ2-1; D unresolved. V gave up 1 base and J gave up 7 bases, with 5 bases separating them. The germline gives CDR1 SQVTM, CDR2 ANQGSEA. CDR3 length equals 11 residues.

This clonotype came up many times. The chain uses TRBV6-1 and TRBJ2-7; D is possibly TRBD1 (6 bases). Germline V gene lookup returns CDR1 MNHNS and CDR2 SASEGT. V was cut by 2 bases and J by 2 bases, with 10 bases left in between. CDR3 length: 14 residues. CDR3 bases: TGTGCCAGCAGTGAAATGGCAGGGGCCTACGAGCAGTACTTC. It is translated as CASSEMAGAYEQYF.

The chain joins TRBV4-2 to TRBJ2-5, with TRBD2 identical over 7 bases. J gave up 5 bases and V 0 bases, and 6 bases lay outside the gene matches. The CDR3 totals 15 residues. Germline loops: CDR1 LGHNA, CDR2 YNFKEQ. The chain's CDR3 is CASSQDRGVRETQYF. In DNA, the CDR3 is TGTGCCAGCAGCCAAGATCGGGGGGTGAGGGAGACCCAGTACTTC.

This clonotype was observed a handful of times. The chain uses TRBV5-1 and TRBJ2-5; 7 positions match TRBD1. J was trimmed by 5 bases and V by 0 bases; bases with no gene match: 7. The CDR3 covers 15 residues. Germline CDR1 reads SGHRS; CDR2 reads YFSETQ. This CDR3 reads CASSLGDREPETQYF. CDR3 nucleotides: TGCGCCAGCAGCTTGGGTGACAGGGAGCCGGAGACCCAGTACTTC.

Many counts were recorded for this clonotype. The chain recombines TRBV9 with TRBJ2-1; 15 positions agree with TRBD2. This CDR3 spans 16 amino acids. J was trimmed by 9 bases and V by 0 bases; bases with no gene match: 4. The germline V gene has CDR1 SGDLS and CDR2 YYNGEE. The CDR3 reads CASSVAGLAGGIEQFF. In nucleotides, the CDR3 is TGTGCCAGCAGCGTAGCTGGACTAGCGGGGGGGATTGAGCAGTTCTTC.

This clonotype turned up a few times. The J gene is TRBJ1-4, the V gene TRBV28; the match to TRBD1 covers 7 bases. Trimming removed 8 bases from V and 7 bases from J; junction bases left unmatched: 4. Per the germline V gene, CDR1 is MDHEN and CDR2 is SYDVKM. The CDR3 sequence is 12 residues long. This CDR3 reads CASGDSIEKLFF. In DNA form, the CDR3 reads TGTGCCAGCGGGGACAGTATTGAAAAACTGTTTTTT.

The table lists this clonotype with many counts. The chain links TRBV2 to TRBJ1-5; TRBD1 matches at 9 bases. This CDR3 is 15 amino acids long. CDR1 is SNHLY and CDR2 is FYNNEI in the germline V gene. V trimming: 6 bases; J trimming: 4 bases; junction bases outside the gene matches: 7. The CDR3 DNA reads TGTGCCAGCAGAGGGACAGGGTCCCAGAATCAGCCCCAGCATTTT. Protein: CASRGTGSQNQPQHF.

The chain is built from TRBV6-1 and TRBJ1-1; 9 nucleotides match TRBD1. J was trimmed by 1 base and V by 11 bases; bases with no gene match: 11. Germline values: CDR1 MNHNS, CDR2 SASEGT. The CDR3 sequence is 15 residues long. CDR3 nucleotides: TGTGCCGGTCTCACAGGGGGCGCGGGGAACACTGAAGCTTTCTTT. Translating gives CAGLTGGAGNTEAFF.

The chain employs TRBV3-1 and TRBJ1-4; 8 bases agree with TRBD1. J lost 0 bases, V lost 4 bases, and 4 bases had no gene match. From germline, CDR1 is LGHDT and CDR2 YNNKEL (reference sequence). The CDR3 contains 16 residues. The chain's CDR3 is CASSRLTGATNEKLFF. DNA of the CDR3: TGTGCCAGCAGCCGGCTGACAGGGGCAACTAATGAAAAACTGTTTTTT.

The chain links TRBV7-2 to TRBJ2-3; D is uncertain. Deletions cut 7 bases from V and 3 bases from J, with 8 bases between. Germline V lookup: CDR1 SGHTA, CDR2 FQGNSA. This CDR3 has 12 amino acids. CDR3 protein: CASTVRTDTQYF. The CDR3 region has the DNA TGTGCCAGCACGGTGAGAACAGATACGCAGTATTTT.

This sequence joins TRBV4-1 and TRBJ2-1; D may be TRBD1 or TRBD2 (5 bases each). The CDR3 sequence is 16 residues long. Germline assignment: CDR1 MGHRA and CDR2 YSYEKL. V gave up 4 bases and J gave up 7 bases, with 20 bases separating them. CDR3 nucleotide sequence: TGCGCCAGCAGCCGCTCCTTGGAGCTAGCAGGGAATGAGCAGTTCTTC. As protein: CASSRSLELAGNEQFF.

This clonotype has at least ten counts. The chain employs TRBV4-2 and TRBJ2-3; 7 bases are shared with TRBD1. Trimming removed 3 bases from V and 3 bases from J; junction bases left unmatched: 21. CDR1 and CDR2 from the germline V gene are LGHNA and YNFKEQ. The CDR3 extends over 20 amino acids. CDR3 residues: CASSQLPGQRTWGLTDTQYF. The CDR3 region has the DNA TGTGCCAGCAGCCAGCTCCCGGGACAGAGGACCTGGGGGCTAACAGATACGCAGTATTTT.